This T cell receptor (beta chain) was found in a study of T-cell memory formation after mild COVID-19. Points from the study as a whole: Second-wave clones with a day 37 peak had unconfirmed SARS-CoV-2 specificity. Several responding clones turned up in pre-infection memory, indicating that cross-reactive memory may have taken part.

TCRdb re-derived calls from the 5' RACE reads in MiXCR, one entry per CDR3 protein. The sample shows under 300,000 distinct CDR3 sequences, around 8% of them seen only once. A note on this clonotype: The antigen is undetermined.

From germline, CDR1 is MNHEY and CDR2 SMNVEV (reference sequence). The CDR3 contains 15 residues. V lost 2 bases to trimming and J lost 5 bases, with 15 bases between them. This sequence joins TRBV27 and TRBJ2-5, with a tentative D call TRBD1 (6 bases). The specimen sequenced was PBMCs or a T cell subset sorted from them (not recorded which). The TCR originated in a man aged 18 to 35 who had mild COVID-19 (a few samples of this study predate the infection). Cell type and time point are not known. CDR3 in DNA: TGTGCCAGCAGTTTACTCCCCGGACAGCCGGAGACCCAGTACTTC. It codes for CASSLLPGQPETQYF.